This T cell receptor beta chain comes out of a study of early T cells in non-severe SARS-CoV-2 infection. Study as a whole: Unpaired chains resulted from sequencing bulk RNA of unsorted whole blood.

Comments on this clonotype: The target antigen is unknown.

After removal of 2 bases from V and 4 bases from J, the junction contained 5 bases not matched to a gene. CDR1 GTSNPN and CDR2 SVGIG come from the germline V gene (reference sequence). CDR3 length equals 16 residues. Study-wide results and caveats: CD4 and private specificities were missed by VDJdb matching, which favored anti-spike CD8 responses.

Unique molecular identifier tags were affixed to discrete cDNA molecules. TCRdb used MiXCR to reprocess the 5' RACE reads, holding one entry per CDR3 protein. The sample includes 45,000 to 75,000 distinct CDR3 sequences, 8% to 9.5% of them seen just once. This clonotype originated in an adult who was a healthcare worker with PCR-confirmed SARS-CoV-2 infection or an uninfected control (not recorded which). The chain has TRBV30 and TRBJ2-3; 14 positions match TRBD2. Source material: whole blood. DNA for the CDR3: TGTGCCTGGAGTACCGGGACTAGCGGGAGCGCAGATACGCAGTATTTT. Translating it yields CAWSTGTSGSADTQYF.